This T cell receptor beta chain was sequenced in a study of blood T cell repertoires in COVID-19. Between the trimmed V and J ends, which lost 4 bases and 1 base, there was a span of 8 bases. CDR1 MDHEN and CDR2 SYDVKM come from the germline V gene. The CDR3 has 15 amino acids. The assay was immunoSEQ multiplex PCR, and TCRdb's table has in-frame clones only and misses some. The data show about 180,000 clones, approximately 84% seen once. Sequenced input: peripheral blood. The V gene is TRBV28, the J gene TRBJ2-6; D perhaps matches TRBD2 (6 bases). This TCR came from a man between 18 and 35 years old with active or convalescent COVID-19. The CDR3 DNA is TGTGCCAGCAGTTCCGGGGGTTCTGGGGCCAACGTCCTGACTTTC. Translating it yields CASSSGGSGANVLTF. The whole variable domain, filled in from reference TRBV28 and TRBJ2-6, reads DVKVTQSSRYLVKRTGEKVFLECVQDMDHENMFWYRQDPGLGLRLIYFSYDVKMKEKGDIPEGYSVSREKKERFSLILESASTNQTSMYLCASSSGGSGANVLTFGAGSRLTVL.